This T cell receptor beta chain is drawn from a study of neoadjuvant anti-PD-1 for oral cavity cancer. Study details: Patients mostly received three to four biweekly nivolumab doses at 3 mg/kg before surgery. Patients without progression got a fourth dose around day 43.

As for time point: after neoadjuvant nivolumab, at surgical resection. The CDR3 covers 11 residues. Trimming cost V 1 base and J 8 bases, with 5 bases left between them. Germline values: CDR1 SEHNR, CDR2 FQNEAQ (reference sequence). Most PBMC samples had 480 ng input DNA in six replicates. The repertoire was sequenced with immunoSEQ multiplex PCR; TCRdb's copy has only in-frame clones and lacks some. The sample lists tens of thousands of clones, roughly 85% seen once, with approximately 3% in the top ten. This clone was seen a handful of times. The rearrangement uses TRBV7-9 and TRBJ1-1, with no clear D. This receptor was obtained from a person between 40 and 85 years old with oral cavity squamous cell carcinoma. Sequenced material: PBMCs, taken after nivolumab (anti-PD-1) treatment. The CDR3 DNA is TGTGCCAGCAGCTTAGTCGAAGAAGCTTTCTTT. Translation: CASSLVEEAFF.